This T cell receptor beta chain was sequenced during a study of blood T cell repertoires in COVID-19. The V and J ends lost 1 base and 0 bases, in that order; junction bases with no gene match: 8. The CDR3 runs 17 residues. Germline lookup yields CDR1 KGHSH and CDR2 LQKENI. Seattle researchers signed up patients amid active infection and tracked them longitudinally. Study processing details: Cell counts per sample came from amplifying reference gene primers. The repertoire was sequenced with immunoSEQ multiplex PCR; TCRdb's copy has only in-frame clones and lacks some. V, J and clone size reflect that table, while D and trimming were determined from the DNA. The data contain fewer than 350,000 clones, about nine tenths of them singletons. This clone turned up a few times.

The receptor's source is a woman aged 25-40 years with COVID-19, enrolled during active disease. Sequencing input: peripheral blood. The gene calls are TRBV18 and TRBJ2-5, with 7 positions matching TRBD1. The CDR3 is CASSPRTGERNQETQYF. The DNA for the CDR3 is TGTGCCAGCTCACCACGAACAGGGGAAAGGAACCAAGAGACCCAGTACTTC.